The 30 T cell receptor beta chains listed next were all sequenced from one sample in a study of blood T cells in healthy people across ages. For the second PCR, which ran for roughly 6 to 12 cycles, a sample-barcoded 5' primer and a J-beta primer mix were used. TCRdb processed the 5' RACE reads anew with MiXCR; each CDR3 protein has one entry. The sample has 710,000 or so distinct CDR3 sequences, roughly 30% seen once. The sample taken for sequencing was blood. All receptors come from an elderly woman in good health.

This clonotype was counted only a few times. The CDR3 region has the DNA TGTGCCAGCAGCCAAAGTCCCTTGAACACTGAAGCTTTCTTT. This translates into CASSQSPLNTEAFF. The chain links TRBV3-1 to TRBJ1-1; no reliable D call. The CDR3 totals 14 residues. V lost 2 bases and J lost 0, with 7 bases in between. Germline loops: CDR1 LGHDT, CDR2 YNNKEL (reference sequence).

The chain joins TRBV7-2 to TRBJ1-1; 10 bases are a match to TRBD1. Germline V gene lookup returns CDR1 SGHTA and CDR2 FQGNSA. With V trimmed by 5 bases and J by 3 bases, 0 bases remained unmatched. The CDR3 totals 13 residues. DNA of the CDR3: TGTGCCAGCAGCGGGACAGGGGACACTGAAGCTTTCTTT. Translated, it gives CASSGTGDTEAFF.

V gene TRBV6-4 combines with J gene TRBJ2-1; the match to TRBD2 covers 11 bases. J lost 8 bases, V lost 6 bases, and 12 bases had no gene match. The CDR3 is made up of 16 amino acids. Germline-derived CDR1 and CDR2 are MRHNA and SNTAGT. The CDR3 bases are TGTGCCAGCAGGGTGGGGTCTAGCGGGAGGATCGATGAGCAGTTCTTC. As protein: CASRVGSSGRIDEQFF.

This clonotype has ten or more counts. The rearrangement joins TRBV20-1 to TRBJ2-1; 13 bases fit TRBD2. This CDR3 contains 15 residues. The germline V gene encodes CDR1 DFQATT and CDR2 SNEGSKA (reference sequence). V shed 3 bases, J shed 2 bases, and the junction held 1 base outside the gene matches. The CDR3 DNA reads TGCAGTGCTAGGGGACTAGCGGGGACCTACAATGAGCAGTTCTTC. Translation gives CSARGLAGTYNEQFF.

In its sample, this clonotype was seen once. Just one base apart from a much larger clone, this may be a read error. The chain combines TRBV20-1 with TRBJ2-3; the D gene could be TRBD1 or TRBD2 (7 bases each). The length of the CDR3 is 12 residues. V lost 5 bases, J lost 5 bases, and 11 bases lay in between. The germline gives CDR1 DFQATT, CDR2 SNEGSKA (reference sequence). CDR3 sequence reads: CSAVRGGDTQYF. The CDR3 region has the DNA TGCAGTGCTGTCAGGGGGGGAGATACGCAGTATTTT.

This chain uses TRBV20-1 with TRBJ2-1, with D possibly matching TRBD2 (6 bases). CDR1 DFQATT and CDR2 SNEGSKA come from the germline V gene (reference sequence). V gave up 2 bases and J gave up 3 bases, with 11 bases separating them. CDR3 length equals 14 residues. The CDR3 spells CSARPGLIYNEQFF. CDR3 in DNA: TGCAGTGCTAGACCGGGACTCATCTACAATGAGCAGTTCTTC.

The rearrangement links TRBV24-1 to TRBJ1-5, with 11 bases that match TRBD1. This CDR3 spans 17 amino acids. Germline V gene lookup returns CDR1 KGHDR and CDR2 SFDVKD. The J segment lost 4 bases and the V segment lost 2 bases, leaving 6 bases of the junction unmatched. The CDR3 sequence: CATSDSGTGGRNQPQHF. In DNA, the CDR3 is TGTGCCACCAGTGATTCGGGGACAGGGGGGAGAAATCAGCCCCAGCATTTT.

This clonotype was seen ten or more times. The chain carries TRBV29-1 and TRBJ1-1; D is possibly TRBD1 (5 bases). Germline V gene sequence: CDR1 SQVTM, CDR2 ANQGSEA. The CDR3 is 15 residues long. V was trimmed by 1 base and J by 4 bases, leaving 16 bases between them. CDR3 bases: TGCAGCGTTGAAGCCCTCTCGGGGGGACTCACTGAAGCTTTCTTT. This gives the protein CSVEALSGGLTEAFF.

At least ten counts were recorded for this clonotype. This chain uses TRBV29-1 with TRBJ1-5; perhaps TRBD1 as D (5 bases). The CDR3 sequence is 14 residues long. Per the germline V gene, CDR1 is SQVTM and CDR2 is ANQGSEA. With 5 bases removed from V and 0 bases from J, the gap between germline ends came to 11 bases. CDR3 sequence reads: CSVLQGSSNQPQHF. CDR3 nucleotide sequence: TGCAGCGTTCTTCAGGGATCTAGCAATCAGCCCCAGCATTTT.

This clonotype was counted only a few times. One base away lies a much larger clone, so this may be a sequencing read error. The chain couples TRBV5-1 to TRBJ2-7; 7 bases are a match to TRBD1. The CDR3 loop spans 15 amino acids. Germline lookup yields CDR1 SGHRS and CDR2 YFSETQ. With 1 base clipped from V and 3 bases from J, the junction kept 7 bases outside the gene matches. DNA of the CDR3: TGCGCCAGCAGCTTGCGGCCGGGACAGAGCTACGAGCAGTACTTC. Protein sequence: CASSLRPGQSYEQYF.

This clonotype showed up many times. The rearrangement joins TRBV12-3 or TRBV12-4 to TRBJ2-7; 8 bases agree with TRBD1. Trimming cost V 6 bases and J 2 bases; bases outside gene matches: 6. CDR3 length: 14 residues. The CDR3 nucleotides read TGTGCCAGCAGGGTTGAACAGGGGGCCTACGAGCAGTACTTC. As protein: CASRVEQGAYEQYF.

This clonotype was counted ten times or more. The V call is TRBV28, the J call TRBJ1-5; 8 bases are shared with TRBD1. V lost 10 bases and J lost 0; bases outside the gene matches: 2. CDR3 length equals 13 residues. Per germline, CDR1 MDHEN and CDR2 SYDVKM. CDR3 in DNA: TGTGCCACCCAGGGGGCTAGCAATCAGCCCCAGCATTTT. Translated, it gives CATQGASNQPQHF.

Ten or more counts support this clonotype. J is TRBJ2-1 and V is TRBV5-1; a weak D match, TRBD2 (7 bases). Looked up from germline, CDR1 is SGHRS and CDR2 is YFSETQ. Between the trimmed V and J ends, which lost 3 bases and 9 bases, there was a span of 19 bases. CDR3 size: 15 residues. CDR3: CASSSPGGGRGEQFF. The CDR3 DNA sequence: TGCGCCAGCAGCTCCCCGGGGGGCGGCAGGGGTGAGCAGTTCTTC.

V usage is TRBV4-2 and J usage is TRBJ1-2; 9 bases fit TRBD1. This CDR3 is 15 amino acids long. CDR1 is LGHNA and CDR2 is YNFKEQ in the germline V gene. Trimming at V came to 1 base and at J to 8 bases, leaving 8 bases not matched to a gene. CDR3 in DNA: TGTGCCAGCAGCCAAGCAGGACAGGGGATCGGAGGCTACACCTTC. Encoded protein: CASSQAGQGIGGYTF.

This clonotype was observed at least ten times. The V call is TRBV7-2, the J call TRBJ2-3; D uncertain. V was clipped by 5 bases and J by 0 bases, with 15 bases between them. In germline, CDR1 is SGHTA, CDR2 FQGNSA. The CDR3 runs to 16 residues. CDR3 DNA: TGTGCCAGCAGCCGGACGAGTGGGATTAGCACAGATACGCAGTATTTT. This sequence encodes CASSRTSGISTDTQYF.

This clonotype showed up many times. The chain carries TRBV5-1 and TRBJ2-5; D is perhaps TRBD1 (6 bases). CDR1 and CDR2 (germline): SGHRS, YFSETQ. V was clipped by 6 bases and J by 0 bases, with 12 bases between them. The CDR3 length is 14 residues. The CDR3 coding sequence is TGCGCCAGCACCATCGGACAGTACCAAGAGACCCAGTACTTC. The encoded protein is CASTIGQYQETQYF.

V and J are TRBV9 and TRBJ1-1; D gene uncertain. Germline-derived CDR1 and CDR2 are SGDLS and YYNGEE. V was clipped by 4 bases and J by 2 bases, with 24 bases between them. The CDR3 is 18 residues long. CDR3 loop: CASSLSGFGPDINTEAFF. The CDR3 DNA reads TGTGCCAGCAGCCTTAGCGGATTCGGGCCCGACATAAACACTGAAGCTTTCTTT.

There are many counts of this clonotype. The rearrangement links TRBV20-1 to TRBJ2-7, with D unresolved. This CDR3 is built from 11 residues. The V end was cut by 2 bases, the J end by 1 base, with 3 bases between. Germline V gives CDR1 DFQATT, CDR2 SNEGSKA (reference sequence). As DNA, the CDR3 is TGCAGTGCTAGAAGATCCTACGAGCAGTACTTC. The encoded protein is CSARRSYEQYF.

V gene TRBV10-3 combines with J gene TRBJ2-3; D unclear. Germline CDR1 ENHRY, CDR2 SYGVKD. Trimming cost V 10 bases and J 2 bases, with 7 bases left between them. The CDR3 totals 11 residues. CDR3 in DNA: TGTGCCACTCATCACACAGATACGCAGTATTTT. It codes for CATHHTDTQYF.

V and J are TRBV5-1 and TRBJ2-1; weak D call: TRBD2 (5 bases). V lost 4 bases to trimming and J lost 5 bases, with 13 bases between them. Germline-derived CDR1 and CDR2 are SGHRS and YFSETQ. The CDR3 is 14 amino acids. This CDR3 reads CASSLTPTNNEQFF. The CDR3 DNA follows: TGCGCCAGCAGCCTTACTCCGACTAACAATGAGCAGTTCTTC.

At least ten counts were recorded for this clonotype. The chain couples TRBV7-6 to TRBJ2-1; 11 bases align to TRBD2. With V trimmed by 3 bases and J by 7 bases, 8 bases remained unmatched. The CDR3 runs 16 residues. The germline CDR1 and CDR2 sequences are SGHVS and FNYEAQ. The CDR3 loop reads CASSLTSGVLRNEQFF. The CDR3 DNA is TGTGCCAGCAGCTTGACTAGCGGGGTCTTGAGAAATGAGCAGTTCTTC.

The sample holds a few counts of this clonotype. The V call is TRBV9, the J call TRBJ2-2; the D gene is possibly TRBD2 (5 bases). From germline, CDR1 is SGDLS and CDR2 YYNGEE. The V gene lost 3 bases and the J gene lost 3 bases, with 12 bases spanning the gap. The CDR3 totals 15 residues. The chain's CDR3 is CASSAVGVYTGELFF. DNA of the CDR3: TGTGCCAGCAGCGCAGTCGGGGTTTACACCGGGGAGCTGTTTTTT.

The rearrangement links TRBV27 to TRBJ1-1, with 10 bases lining up with TRBD1. CDR1 is MNHEY and CDR2 is SMNVEV in the germline V gene (reference sequence). The CDR3 runs to 14 residues. Trimming at V came to 5 bases and at J to 5 bases, leaving 5 bases not matched to a gene. CDR3 loop: CASSRTGGRTEAFF. The CDR3 region has the DNA TGTGCCAGCAGTCGGACAGGGGGGAGGACTGAAGCTTTCTTT.

This clonotype appeared many times. J is TRBJ2-5 and V is TRBV20-1; D is ambiguous. CDR3 size: 13 residues. The ends were cut back, 1 base at V and 1 base at J, with 7 bases in the middle. In germline, CDR1 is DFQATT, CDR2 SNEGSKA (reference sequence). CDR3 region: CSARGTVQETQYF. The CDR3 bases are TGCAGTGCTAGAGGGACGGTCCAAGAGACCCAGTACTTC.

CDR3 in DNA: TGTGCCAGCAGTACCTCAGGTGAATACAATCAGCCCCAGCATTTT. Encoded protein: CASSTSGEYNQPQHF. V is TRBV12-3 or TRBV12-4 and J is TRBJ1-5, with no clear D. The length of the CDR3 is 15 residues. Trimming removed 5 bases from V and 3 bases from J, with 14 bases in between.

This clonotype was seen many times. This chain connects TRBV20-1 to TRBJ1-5, with 7 bases lining up with TRBD1. There are 14 residues in the CDR3. Germline CDR1 is DFQATT and CDR2 is SNEGSKA (reference sequence). With 6 bases clipped from V and 6 bases from J, the junction kept 11 bases outside the gene matches. CDR3 sequence (DNA): TGCAGTGCGATCCCAACAGGGGTAGGTCAGCCCCAGCATTTT. This gives the protein CSAIPTGVGQPQHF.

This clonotype was detected ten times or more. CDR3 in amino acids: CASSLKSTDTQYF. In DNA, the CDR3 is TGTGCCAGCAGTTTAAAGAGCACAGATACGCAGTATTTT. The chain links TRBV12-3 or TRBV12-4 to TRBJ2-3, with D hard to call. V was pared by 2 bases and J by 0 bases, with 3 bases between. The CDR3 is 13 residues long.

The chain carries TRBV3-1 and TRBJ1-1; TRBD1 might be the D (6 bases). This CDR3 is built from 15 residues. The germline V gene encodes CDR1 LGHDT and CDR2 YNNKEL (reference sequence). V gave up 5 bases and J gave up 1 base, with 14 bases separating them. CDR3 region: CASSFTGWQNTEAFF. CDR3 DNA: TGTGCCAGCAGCTTTACAGGGTGGCAGAACACTGAAGCTTTCTTT.

The V gene is TRBV7-2, the J gene TRBJ1-2; D ambiguous. Germline CDR1 and CDR2: SGHTA and FQGNSA. With 1 base removed from V and 9 bases from J, the gap between germline ends came to 6 bases. The CDR3 spans 11 residues. Written as DNA, the CDR3 is TGTGCCAGCAGCTTAGTAGGGAGCTACACCTTC. It encodes CASSLVGSYTF.

This clonotype was seen at least ten times. The chain is built from TRBV15 and TRBJ2-3; no reliable D call. Germline V gene sequence: CDR1 LNHNV, CDR2 YYDKDF (reference sequence). V was shortened by 0 bases and J by 2 bases, with 6 bases between the two germline ends. This CDR3 comprises 14 residues. The CDR3 nucleotides are TGTGCCACCAGCAGAGATCGCTACACAGATACGCAGTATTTT. Amino acids: CATSRDRYTDTQYF.